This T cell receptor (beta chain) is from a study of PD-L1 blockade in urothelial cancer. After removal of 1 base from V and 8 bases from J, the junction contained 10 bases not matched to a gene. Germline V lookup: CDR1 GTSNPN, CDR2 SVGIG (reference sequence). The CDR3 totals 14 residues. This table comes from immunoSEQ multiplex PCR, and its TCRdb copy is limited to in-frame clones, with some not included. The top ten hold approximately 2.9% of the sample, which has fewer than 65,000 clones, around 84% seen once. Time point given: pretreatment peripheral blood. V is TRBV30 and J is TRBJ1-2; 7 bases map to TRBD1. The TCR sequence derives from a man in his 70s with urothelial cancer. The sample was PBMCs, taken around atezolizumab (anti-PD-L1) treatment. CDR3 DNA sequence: TGTGCCTGGAGTGCGGGAGGGGGCGTGGGGGGCTACACCTTC. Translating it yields CAWSAGGGVGGYTF. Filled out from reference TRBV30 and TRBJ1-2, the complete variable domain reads SQTIHQWPATLVQPVGSPLSLECTVEGTSNPNLYWYRQAAGRGLQLLFYSVGIGQISSEVPQNLSASRPQDRQFILSSKKLLLSDSGFYLCAWSAGGGVGGYTFGSGTRLTVV.